This TCR beta chain was recovered during a study of blood T cell repertoires in COVID-19. Study in general: The United States, Italy and Spain provided the acute and convalescent COVID-19 samples. The analysed material was cDNA or gDNA that came from T cells, B-cell-depleted T cells, or PBMCs.

The authors' processing: By means of reference gene primer amplification, nucleated cell counts were estimated. The protocol was immunoSEQ multiplex PCR, while the TCRdb copy is restricted to in-frame clones and leaves out a portion. The V and J calls and clone size are taken from that table; D and trimming were inferred from the DNA. The sample includes about 25,000 clones, 85% to 90% of them seen just once. Germline V gene lookup returns CDR1 MNHEY and CDR2 SVGAGI. Trimming stripped 5 bases from V and 5 bases from J, with 12 bases between. CDR3 length: 13 amino acids. In its sample, this clone was seen a few times.

J is TRBJ1-1 and V is TRBV6-5, with a weak D call TRBD1 (5 bases). The clonotype comes from a man aged 70 or older with active COVID-19. Sequenced input: peripheral blood. The CDR3 sequence is CASSTAGRTEAFF. As DNA, the CDR3 is TGTGCCAGCAGTACGGCAGGGCGTACTGAAGCTTTCTTT.